These 5 T cell receptor beta chains originate from one sample sequenced in a study of cytomegalovirus exposure and HLA in healthy donors. Both 60 Vbeta primers and 13 Jbeta primers went into the PCR. Using immunoSEQ multiplex PCR, the repertoire was profiled, and TCRdb retains in-frame clones only, with some absent. Here the sample spans more than 110,000 clones, approximately 80% being singletons. Sample: PBMCs. These receptors were taken from a male donor in good health and CMV-seronegative.

This clone was counted between two and nine times. This chain links TRBV4-3 with TRBJ2-7; 8 bases match TRBD2. This CDR3 contains 16 residues. Germline values: CDR1 LGHNA, CDR2 YSLEER. Trimming removed 4 bases from V and 1 base from J; junction bases left unmatched: 9. CDR3 nucleotides: TGCGCCAGCAGCCCCTCGCCGGGACTAGGGTCCTACGAGCAGTACTTC. It yields the protein CASSPSPGLGSYEQYF.

The J gene is TRBJ2-7, the V gene TRBV19; maybe TRBD2 (6 bases). The CDR3 contains 15 residues. From germline, CDR1 is LNHDA and CDR2 SQIVND (reference sequence). Trimming shortened V by 0 bases and J by 5 bases, and 14 bases separated the two germline ends. The CDR3 bases are TGTGCCAGTAGTATAGATCGGGGGTCAGTTGACGAGCAGTACTTC. As protein: CASSIDRGSVDEQYF.

The V call is TRBV18, the J call TRBJ1-2; D remains unclear. Germline V CDR1 and CDR2: KGHSH, LQKENI. V was pared by 3 bases and J by 8 bases, with 10 bases between. The CDR3 totals 12 residues. This CDR3 is CASSPAGEGYTF. The CDR3 DNA sequence: TGTGCCAGCTCACCGGCAGGCGAGGGCTACACCTTC.

To note about this clone: The sample carries other DNA sequences with the same CDR3. The rearrangement links TRBV11-2 to TRBJ1-2; perhaps TRBD1 as D (5 bases). In germline, CDR1 is SGHAT, CDR2 FQNNGV. Trimming removed 2 bases from V and 1 base from J, with 5 bases in between. This CDR3 contains 13 residues. The DNA for the CDR3 is TGTGCCAGCAGCTTACAGGGTAACTATGGCTACACCTTC. It encodes CASSLQGNYGYTF.

The chain couples TRBV9 to TRBJ2-7; D not certain. The CDR3 extends over 14 amino acids. V was shortened by 0 bases and J by 0 bases, with 7 bases between the two germline ends. Germline CDR1 reads SGDLS; CDR2 reads YYNGEE. The CDR3 DNA sequence: TGTGCCAGCAGCGTAGCTAGTAACTCCTACGAGCAGTACTTC. It encodes CASSVASNSYEQYF.